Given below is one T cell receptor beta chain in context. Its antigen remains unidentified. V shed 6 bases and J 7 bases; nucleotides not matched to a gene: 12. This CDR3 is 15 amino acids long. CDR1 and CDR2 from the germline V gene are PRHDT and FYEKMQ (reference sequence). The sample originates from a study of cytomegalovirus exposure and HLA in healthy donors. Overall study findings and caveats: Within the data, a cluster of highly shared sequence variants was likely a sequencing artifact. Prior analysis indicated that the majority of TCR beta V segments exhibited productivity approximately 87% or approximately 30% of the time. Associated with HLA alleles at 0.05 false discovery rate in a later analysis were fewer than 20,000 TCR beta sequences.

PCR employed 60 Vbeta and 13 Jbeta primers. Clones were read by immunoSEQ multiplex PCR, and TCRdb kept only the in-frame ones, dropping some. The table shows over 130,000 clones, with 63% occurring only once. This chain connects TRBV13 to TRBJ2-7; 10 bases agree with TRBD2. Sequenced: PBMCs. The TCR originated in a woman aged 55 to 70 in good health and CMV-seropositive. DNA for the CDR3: TGTGCCAGCAGTCGCGGAGGACTAGCGGACCAAGAGCAGTACTTC. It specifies CASSRGGLADQEQYF.